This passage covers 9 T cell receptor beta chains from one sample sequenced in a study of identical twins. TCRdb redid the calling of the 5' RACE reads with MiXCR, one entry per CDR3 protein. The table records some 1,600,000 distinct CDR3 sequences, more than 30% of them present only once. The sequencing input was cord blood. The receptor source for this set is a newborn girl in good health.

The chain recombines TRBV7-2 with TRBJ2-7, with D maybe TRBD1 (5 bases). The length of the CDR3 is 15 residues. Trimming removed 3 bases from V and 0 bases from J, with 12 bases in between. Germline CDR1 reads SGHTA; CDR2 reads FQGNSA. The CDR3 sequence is CASSLADSPSYEQYF. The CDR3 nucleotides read TGTGCCAGCAGCTTGGCCGACAGCCCCTCCTACGAGCAGTACTTC.

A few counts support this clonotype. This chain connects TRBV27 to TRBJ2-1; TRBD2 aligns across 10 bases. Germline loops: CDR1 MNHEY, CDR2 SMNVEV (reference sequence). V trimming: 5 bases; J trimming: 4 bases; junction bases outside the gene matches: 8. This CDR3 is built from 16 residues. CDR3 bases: TGTGCCAGCAGTCCGGTCAGCGGGGGGGTTTACAATGAGCAGTTCTTC. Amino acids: CASSPVSGGVYNEQFF.

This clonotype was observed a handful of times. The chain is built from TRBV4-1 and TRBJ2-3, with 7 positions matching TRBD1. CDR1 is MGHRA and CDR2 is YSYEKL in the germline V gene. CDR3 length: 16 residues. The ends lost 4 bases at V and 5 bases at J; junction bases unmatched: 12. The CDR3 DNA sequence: TGCGCCAGCAGCCCCAATAGGCGGACAGGAGGAGATACGCAGTATTTT. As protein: CASSPNRRTGGDTQYF.

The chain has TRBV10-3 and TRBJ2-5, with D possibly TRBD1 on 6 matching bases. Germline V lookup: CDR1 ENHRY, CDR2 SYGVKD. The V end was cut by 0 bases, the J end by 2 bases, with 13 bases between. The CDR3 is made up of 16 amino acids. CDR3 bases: TGTGCCATCAGTGAGTCGACCCTAGACAGGCAAGAGACCCAGTACTTC. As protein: CAISESTLDRQETQYF.

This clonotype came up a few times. CDR3 nucleotide sequence: TGCAGCGTTGCAGGAGGTCGGGGAGGATCTGAAGCTTTCTTT. This codes for CSVAGGRGGSEAFF. The chain employs TRBV29-1 and TRBJ1-1, with D unclear. CDR3 length: 14 amino acids. V shed 4 bases and J shed 6 bases, with 18 bases lying between them. In germline, CDR1 is SQVTM, CDR2 ANQGSEA.

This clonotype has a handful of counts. Here the CDR3 reads CAISVGGVAHAFYEQYF. As DNA, the CDR3 is TGTGCCATCAGTGTGGGTGGTGTAGCCCACGCCTTCTACGAGCAGTACTTC. The chain combines TRBV10-3 with TRBJ2-7; D remains unclear. This CDR3 region has 17 residues. Germline V gene data show CDR1 as ENHRY and CDR2 as SYGVKD. V gave up 4 bases and J gave up 3 bases, with 22 bases separating them.

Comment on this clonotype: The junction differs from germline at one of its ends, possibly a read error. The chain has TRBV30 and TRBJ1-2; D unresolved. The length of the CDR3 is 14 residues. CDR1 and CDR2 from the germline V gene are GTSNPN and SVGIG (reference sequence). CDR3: CSWLDGLINYGYTF. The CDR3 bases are TGTTCCTGGCTAGATGGTCTAATTAACTATGGCTACACCTTC. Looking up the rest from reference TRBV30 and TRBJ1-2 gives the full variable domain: SQTIHQWPATLVQPVGSPLSLECTVEGTSNPNLYWYRQAAGRGLQLLFYSVGIGQISSEVPQNLSASRPQDRQFILSSKKLLLSDSGFYLCSWLDGLINYGYTFGSGTRLTVV.

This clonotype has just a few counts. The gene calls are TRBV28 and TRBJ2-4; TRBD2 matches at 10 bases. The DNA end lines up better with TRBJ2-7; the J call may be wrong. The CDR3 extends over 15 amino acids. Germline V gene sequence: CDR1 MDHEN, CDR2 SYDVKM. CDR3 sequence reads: CASSFAGTSEYEQYF. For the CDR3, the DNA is TGTGCCAGCAGTTTCGCGGGGACTAGCGAGTACGAGCAGTACTTC.

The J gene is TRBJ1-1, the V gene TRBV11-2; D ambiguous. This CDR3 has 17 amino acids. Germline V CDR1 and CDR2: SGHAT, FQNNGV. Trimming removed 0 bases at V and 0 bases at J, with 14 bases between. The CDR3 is CASSLDRAGGLNTEAFF. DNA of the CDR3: TGTGCCAGCAGCTTAGATCGGGCAGGCGGGTTGAACACTGAAGCTTTCTTT. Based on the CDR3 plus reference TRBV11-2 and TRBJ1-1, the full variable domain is EAGVAQSPRYKIIEKRQSVAFWCNPISGHATLYWYQQILGQGPKLLIQFQNNGVVDDSQLPKDRFSAERLKGVDSTLKIQPAKLEDSAVYLCASSLDRAGGLNTEAFFGQGTRLTVV.